This entry features one TCR beta chain sequence. This clone showed up just once. This receptor's antigen is unknown. Base qualities were left out, and no much larger clone turns up one base away. This sample was taken from a study of brain T cells in children with intractable seizures (dated by TCRdb to about 2021). Notes on the research overall: As a first screen for immune gene transcripts, resected brain tissue from approximately 50 pediatric epilepsy surgery cases was run on a NanoString immunology panel. Among the roughly 12 selected surgery cases, pre-surgery blood was additionally sequenced for eight, leaving four cases with brain tissue only. General study outcomes and caveats: Viral specificity was inferred only from CDR3 sequence similarity, and patients' HCMV serostatus was unknown. Because sequencing depth differed between pre- and post-surgery blood, the absence of clones from the pre-surgery sample may reflect undersampling.

The immunoSEQ assay was applied to genomic DNA to generate the TCR beta chain sequences. From the authors' description of their analysis: CDR3 sequences not starting with the conserved framework cysteine at position 104 were manually removed. To get clonality, the normalized Shannon's Diversity Index was subtracted from one, giving values from 0 (maximal diversity) to 1 (oligoclonal). To check whether a given CDR3 had different frequencies in two samples, for example brain versus blood, chi-squared comparison-of-proportions tests were used. Public clonotypes were identified through searches of immuneACCESS, and similarity to known antiviral clonotypes was evaluated with the VDJdb browser. The table was pulled from immuneACCESS by TCRdb, which kept in-frame rearrangements only. Such tables lose some clones; where checked, under half of the loss comes from unresolved V genes, and the rest has no known cause. From that table come the V and J calls and clone size; the DNA was used to work out D and trimming. The sample yields around 100,000 clones; roughly 94% were counted once. Of the sample, 3.8% falls within the top ten clones.

The sample's time point, from its label and the paper: resected brain tissue, or blood drawn just prior to surgery. The surgery cases showing the highest brain T cell transcript signatures were chosen for TCR beta chain sequencing of brain tissue and, when available, of blood. Before surgery, patients had received at least one anti-epileptic drug. The TCR-sequenced patients were children whose drug-resistant epilepsy was caused by tuberous sclerosis complex, focal cortical dysplasia, Rasmussen encephalitis or hemimegalencephaly. Blood was drawn right before the epilepsy surgery. The Monarch genomic DNA purification kit was used to extract bulk genomic DNA from unsorted brain tissue and whole blood. The sequences come from peripheral blood, collected at surgery. This sequence originates from a boy younger than two with hemimegalencephaly and intractable seizures.

The CDR3 region has the sequence CASSPPRTERKLFF. The nucleotides read TGTGCCAGCTCACCCCCCCGGACAGAACGAAAACTGTTTTTT. This chain is built from TRBV18 and TRBJ1-4; TRBD1 could be the D gene, as 6 bases match. The junction carries 15 bases between V and J, which are trimmed by 3 bases and 10 bases respectively. The CDR3 measures 14 amino acids from cysteine to phenylalanine. The sequence is cut down to CDR3 DNA, 42 bases in frame from base 1. The CDR1 and CDR2 encoded by the germline V gene are KGHSH and LQKENI.